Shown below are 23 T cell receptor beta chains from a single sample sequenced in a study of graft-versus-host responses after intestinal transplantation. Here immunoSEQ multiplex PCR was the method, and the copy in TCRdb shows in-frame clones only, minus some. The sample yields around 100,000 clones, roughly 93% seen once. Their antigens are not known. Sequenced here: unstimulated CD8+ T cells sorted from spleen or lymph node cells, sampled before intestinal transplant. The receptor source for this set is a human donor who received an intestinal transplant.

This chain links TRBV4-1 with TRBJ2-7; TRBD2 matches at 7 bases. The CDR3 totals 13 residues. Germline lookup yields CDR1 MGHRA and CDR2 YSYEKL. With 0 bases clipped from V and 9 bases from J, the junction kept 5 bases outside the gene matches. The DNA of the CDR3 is TGCGCCAGCAGCCAAGAGTCACCTAGCGGGCAGTACTTC. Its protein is CASSQESPSGQYF.

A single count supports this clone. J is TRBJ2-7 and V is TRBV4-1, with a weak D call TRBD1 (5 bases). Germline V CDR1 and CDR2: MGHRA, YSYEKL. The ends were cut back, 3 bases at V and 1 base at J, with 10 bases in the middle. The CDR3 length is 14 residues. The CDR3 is CASSHGQGSYEQYF. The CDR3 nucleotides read TGCGCCAGCAGCCACGGGCAGGGTTCCTACGAGCAGTACTTC.

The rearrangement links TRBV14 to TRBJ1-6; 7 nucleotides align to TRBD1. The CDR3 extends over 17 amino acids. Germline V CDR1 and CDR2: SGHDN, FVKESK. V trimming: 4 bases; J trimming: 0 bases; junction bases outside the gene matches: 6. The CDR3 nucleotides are TGTGCCAGCAGCCCAGGGACAGTCCGCTCCTATAATTCACCCCTCCACTTT. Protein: CASSPGTVRSYNSPLHF.

The CDR3 region has the DNA TGCGCCAGCAGCTTTATTAGCGGGGGATTGAATACGCAGTATTTT. It translates to CASSFISGGLNTQYF. The chain joins TRBV5-1 to TRBJ2-3, with TRBD2 matching 9 bases. Germline CDR1 and CDR2: SGHRS and YFSETQ. The CDR3 extends over 15 amino acids. After removal of 2 bases from V and 7 bases from J, the junction contained 8 bases not matched to a gene. Full variable domain (rest looked up from reference TRBV5-1 and TRBJ2-3): KAGVTQTPRYLIKTRGQQVTLSCSPISGHRSVSWYQQTPGQGLQFLFEYFSETQRNKGNFPGRFSGRQFSNSRSEMNVSTLELGDSALYLCASSFISGGLNTQYFGPGTRLTVL.

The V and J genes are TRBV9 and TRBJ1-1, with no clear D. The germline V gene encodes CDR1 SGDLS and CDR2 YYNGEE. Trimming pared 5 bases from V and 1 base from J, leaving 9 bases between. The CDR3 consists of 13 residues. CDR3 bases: TGTGCCAGCAGTGCGGGGAGGAACACTGAAGCTTTCTTT. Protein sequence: CASSAGRNTEAFF.

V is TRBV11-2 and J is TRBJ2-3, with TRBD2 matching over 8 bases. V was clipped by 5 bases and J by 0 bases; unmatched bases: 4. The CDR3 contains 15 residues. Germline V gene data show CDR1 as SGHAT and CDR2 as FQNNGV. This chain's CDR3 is CASSQLAESTDTQYF. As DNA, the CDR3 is TGTGCCAGCAGCCAACTAGCGGAGAGCACAGATACGCAGTATTTT.

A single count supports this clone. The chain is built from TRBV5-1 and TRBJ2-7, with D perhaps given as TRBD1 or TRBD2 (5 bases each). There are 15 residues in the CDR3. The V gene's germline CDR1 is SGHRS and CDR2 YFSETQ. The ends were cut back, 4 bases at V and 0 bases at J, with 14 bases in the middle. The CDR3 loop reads CASSPPGRSSYEQYF. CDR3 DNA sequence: TGCGCCAGCAGCCCTCCGGGACGGAGCTCCTACGAGCAGTACTTC.

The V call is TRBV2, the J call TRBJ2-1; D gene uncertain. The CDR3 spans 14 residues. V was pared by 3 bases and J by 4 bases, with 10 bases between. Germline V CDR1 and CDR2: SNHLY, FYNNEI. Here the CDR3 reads CASSESTSYNEQFF. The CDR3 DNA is TGTGCCAGCAGTGAGAGTACTTCTTACAATGAGCAGTTCTTC.

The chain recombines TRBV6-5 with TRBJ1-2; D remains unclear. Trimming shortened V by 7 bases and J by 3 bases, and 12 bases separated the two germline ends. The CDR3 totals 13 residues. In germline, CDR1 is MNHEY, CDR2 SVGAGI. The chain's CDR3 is CASTSRGDYGYTF. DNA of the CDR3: TGTGCCAGCACCAGCCGCGGGGACTATGGCTACACCTTC.

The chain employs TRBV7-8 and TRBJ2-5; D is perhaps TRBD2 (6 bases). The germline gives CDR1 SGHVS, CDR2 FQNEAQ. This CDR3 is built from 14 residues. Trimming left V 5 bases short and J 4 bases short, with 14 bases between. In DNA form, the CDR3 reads TGTGCCAGCAGCCCCGGGGGATTGGGAGAGACCCAGTACTTC. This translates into CASSPGGLGETQYF.

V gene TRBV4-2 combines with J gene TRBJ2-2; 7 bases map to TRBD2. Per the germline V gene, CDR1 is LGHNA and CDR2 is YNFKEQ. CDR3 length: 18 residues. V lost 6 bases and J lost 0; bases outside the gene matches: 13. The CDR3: CASRGLAGEGPNTGELFF. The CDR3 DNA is TGTGCCAGCAGGGGGCTGGCGGGGGAGGGGCCGAACACCGGGGAGCTGTTTTTT.

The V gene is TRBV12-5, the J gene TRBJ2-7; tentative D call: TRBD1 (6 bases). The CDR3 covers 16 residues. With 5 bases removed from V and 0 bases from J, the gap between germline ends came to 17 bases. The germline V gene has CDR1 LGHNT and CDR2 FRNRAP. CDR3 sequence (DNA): TGTGCTAGTGGTCCCCCAGGACAGATTAGCTCCTACGAGCAGTACTTC. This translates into CASGPPGQISSYEQYF.

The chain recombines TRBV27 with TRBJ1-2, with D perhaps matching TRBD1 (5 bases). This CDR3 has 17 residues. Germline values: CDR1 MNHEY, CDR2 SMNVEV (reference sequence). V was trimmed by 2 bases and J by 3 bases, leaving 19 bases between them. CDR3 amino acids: CASSLRQPHAGDYGYTF. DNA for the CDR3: TGTGCCAGCAGTTTACGACAGCCCCACGCTGGGGACTATGGCTACACCTTC.

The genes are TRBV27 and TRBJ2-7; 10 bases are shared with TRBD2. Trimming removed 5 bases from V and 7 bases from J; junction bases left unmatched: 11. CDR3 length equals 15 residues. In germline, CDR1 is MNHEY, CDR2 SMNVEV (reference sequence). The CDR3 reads CASSKAGGAMNEQYF. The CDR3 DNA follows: TGTGCCAGCAGTAAAGCGGGGGGGGCGATGAATGAGCAGTACTTC.

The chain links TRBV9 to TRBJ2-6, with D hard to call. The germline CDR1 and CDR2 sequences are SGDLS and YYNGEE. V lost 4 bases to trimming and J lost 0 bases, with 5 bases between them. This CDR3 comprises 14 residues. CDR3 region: CASSSYSGANVLTF. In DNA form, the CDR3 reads TGTGCCAGCAGCTCCTACTCTGGGGCCAACGTCCTGACTTTC.

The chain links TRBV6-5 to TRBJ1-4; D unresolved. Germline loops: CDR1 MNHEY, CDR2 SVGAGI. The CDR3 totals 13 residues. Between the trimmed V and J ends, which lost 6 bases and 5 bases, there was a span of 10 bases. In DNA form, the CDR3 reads TGTGCCAGCAGGTTATCCCCCAATGAAAAACTGTTTTTT. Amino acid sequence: CASRLSPNEKLFF.

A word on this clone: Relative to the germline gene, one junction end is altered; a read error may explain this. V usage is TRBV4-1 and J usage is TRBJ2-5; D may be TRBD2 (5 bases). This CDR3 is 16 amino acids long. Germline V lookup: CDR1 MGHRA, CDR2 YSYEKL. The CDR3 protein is CASSQGGGPLQGTQYF. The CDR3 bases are TGCGCCAGCAGCCAAGGCGGCGGGCCCCTTCAAGGGACCCAGTACTTC.

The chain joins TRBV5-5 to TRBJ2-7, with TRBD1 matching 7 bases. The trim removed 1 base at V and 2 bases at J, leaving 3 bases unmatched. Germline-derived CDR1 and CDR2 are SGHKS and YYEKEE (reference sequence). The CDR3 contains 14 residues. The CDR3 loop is CASSLTGDPYEQYF. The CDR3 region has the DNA TGTGCCAGCAGCTTGACAGGGGACCCCTACGAGCAGTACTTC.

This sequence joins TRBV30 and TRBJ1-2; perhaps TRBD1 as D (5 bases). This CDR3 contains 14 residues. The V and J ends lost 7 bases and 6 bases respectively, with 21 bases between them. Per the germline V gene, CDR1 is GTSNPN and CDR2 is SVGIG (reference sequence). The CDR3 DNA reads TGTGCCTTACCCCCGGGCCCAGGGTTGGATGGCTACACCTTC. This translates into CALPPGPGLDGYTF.

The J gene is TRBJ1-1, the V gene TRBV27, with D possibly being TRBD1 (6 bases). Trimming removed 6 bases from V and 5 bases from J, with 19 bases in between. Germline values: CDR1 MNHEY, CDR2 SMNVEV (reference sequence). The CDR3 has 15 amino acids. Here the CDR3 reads CASSRDTGGQTEAFF. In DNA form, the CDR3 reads TGTGCCAGCAGCCGGGACACCGGGGGGCAAACTGAAGCTTTCTTT.

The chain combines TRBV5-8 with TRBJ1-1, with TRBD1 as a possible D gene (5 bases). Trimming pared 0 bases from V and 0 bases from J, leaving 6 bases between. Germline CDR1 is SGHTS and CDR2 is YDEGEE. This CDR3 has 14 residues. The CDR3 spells CASSLVGLNTEAFF. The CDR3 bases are TGTGCCAGCAGCTTGGTGGGGCTGAACACTGAAGCTTTCTTT.

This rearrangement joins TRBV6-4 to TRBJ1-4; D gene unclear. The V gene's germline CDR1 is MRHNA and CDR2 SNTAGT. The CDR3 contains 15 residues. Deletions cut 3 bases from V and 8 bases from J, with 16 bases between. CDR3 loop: CASSESSDITEKLFF. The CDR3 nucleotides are TGTGCCAGCAGTGAGAGTTCTGACATCACCGAAAAACTGTTTTTT.

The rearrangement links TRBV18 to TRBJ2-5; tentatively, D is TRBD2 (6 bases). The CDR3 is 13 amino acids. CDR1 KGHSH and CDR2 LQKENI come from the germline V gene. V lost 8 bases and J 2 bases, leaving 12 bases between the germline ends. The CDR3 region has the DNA TGTGCCAGCGCGGGACGGACTCAAGAGACCCAGTACTTC. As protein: CASAGRTQETQYF.